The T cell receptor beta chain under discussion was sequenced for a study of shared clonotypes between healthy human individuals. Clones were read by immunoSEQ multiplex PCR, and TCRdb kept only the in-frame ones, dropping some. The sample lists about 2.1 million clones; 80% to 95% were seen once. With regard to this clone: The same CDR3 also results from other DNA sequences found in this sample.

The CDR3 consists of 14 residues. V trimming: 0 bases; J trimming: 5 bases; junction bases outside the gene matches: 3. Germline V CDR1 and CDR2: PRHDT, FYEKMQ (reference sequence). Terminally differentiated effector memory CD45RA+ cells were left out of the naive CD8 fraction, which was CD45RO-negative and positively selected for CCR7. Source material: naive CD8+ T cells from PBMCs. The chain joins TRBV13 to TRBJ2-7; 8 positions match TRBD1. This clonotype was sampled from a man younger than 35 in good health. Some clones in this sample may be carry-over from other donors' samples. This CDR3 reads CASSLGAGGNEQYF. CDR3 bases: TGTGCCAGCAGCTTAGGAGCAGGGGGCAACGAGCAGTACTTC.